This T cell receptor (beta chain) stems from a study of T cell repertoires in cytomegalovirus infection (dated 2019 in TCRdb). Turning to the overall study: Donor HLA type was relevant to the analysis, because carriage of CMV infection together with the matching HLA type was indicated by public TCR beta signatures.

Data came from an Illumina HiSeq 1500. TCRdb trimmed the raw reads at Q25, called clones with MiXCR and kept productive beta chains. Rows are unified per CDR3 protein, each entry keeping the most common DNA and genes. For this sample the table gives approximately 500,000 distinct CDR3 sequences, of which approximately 15% were detected only once. Together, the top ten hold about 24% of the sample. This clonotype was found many times. Its antigen specificity is not known. Base qualities are missing; no much larger clone stands one base away. Study-level results and caveats: The ex vivo response was dominated by HLA-C-restricted CMV-specific TCR beta clonotypes, which also provided the single most frequent clonotype in two of eight donors. Carriers of CMV infection plus the relevant HLA type were discriminated by the cumulative frequency of public TCR beta family members in the study cohort and in an independent roughly 400-donor cohort.

The sample was CD8+ T cells from PBMCs. The receptor was derived from a human donor in good health (CMV status not recorded). Some clones in this sample may be carry-over from other donors' samples.

The CDR3 here reads CASSSGTGRVQPQHF. The DNA reads as follows: TGTGCCAGCAGCTCAGGGACAGGGAGGGTTCAGCCCCAGCATTTT. This chain joins TRBV7-8 to TRBJ1-5; 9 of the junction bases match TRBD1. Including cysteine and phenylalanine, the CDR3 has 15 amino acids. The only DNA kept is the CDR3, 45 bases in frame from the first base. Unmatched junction bases come to 7, with V trimmed by 4 bases and J by 6 bases. The CDR1 and CDR2 encoded by the germline V gene are SGHVS and FQNEAQ.